Sequencing of this TCR beta chain was carried out in a study of control samples from healthy donors and cancer patients. Trimming cost V 0 bases and J 7 bases; bases outside gene matches: 2. The CDR3 totals 15 residues. The germline CDR1 and CDR2 sequences are SGHNT and YYREEE (reference sequence). Measured with immunoSEQ multiplex PCR; TCRdb has only the in-frame clones, and not every one. Among 150,000 to 200,000 clones listed, around 91% were seen once. Of note for this clone: Other DNA sequences within the sample encode an identical CDR3.

The gene calls are TRBV5-4 and TRBJ2-1, with 12 bases identical to TRBD2. The source material was blood. The receptor's source is a woman between 45 and 65 years old in good health. The CDR3 here is CASSLASGRVNEQFF. DNA for the CDR3: TGTGCCAGCAGCTTGGCTAGCGGGAGGGTAAATGAGCAGTTCTTC.